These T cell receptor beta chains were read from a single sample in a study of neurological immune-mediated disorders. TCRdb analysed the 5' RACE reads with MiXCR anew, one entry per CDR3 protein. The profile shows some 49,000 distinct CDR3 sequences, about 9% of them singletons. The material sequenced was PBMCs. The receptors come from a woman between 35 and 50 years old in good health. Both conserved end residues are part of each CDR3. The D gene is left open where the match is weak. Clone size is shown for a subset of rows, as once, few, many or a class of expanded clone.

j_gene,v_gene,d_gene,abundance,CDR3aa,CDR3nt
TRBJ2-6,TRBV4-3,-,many,CASSQEEGSGANVLTF,TGCGCCAGCAGCCAAGAAGAGGGGTCTGGGGCCAACGTCCTGACTTTC
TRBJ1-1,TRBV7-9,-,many,CASSLRAEAFF,TGTGCCAGCAGCTTAAGGGCTGAAGCTTTCTTT
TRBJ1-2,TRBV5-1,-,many,CASSLEYGTIYGYTF,TGCGCCAGCAGCTTGGAGTATGGCACCATCTATGGCTACACCTTC
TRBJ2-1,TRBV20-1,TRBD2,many,CSALAGGFDEQFF,TGCAGTGCCCTAGCGGGGGGCTTCGATGAGCAGTTCTTC
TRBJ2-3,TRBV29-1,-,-,CSAARGREGSYTQYF,TGCAGCGCCGCGAGGGGGAGGGAGGGGTCATATACGCAGTATTTT
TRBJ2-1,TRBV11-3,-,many,CASSSQQKNEQFF,TGTGCCAGCAGCTCCCAACAGAAAAATGAGCAGTTCTTC
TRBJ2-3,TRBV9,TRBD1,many,CASSLNLGQGWTDTQYF,TGTGCCAGCAGCCTAAACCTGGGACAGGGGTGGACAGATACGCAGTATTTT
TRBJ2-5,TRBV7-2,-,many,CASTPWVQETQYF,TGTGCCAGCACTCCCTGGGTCCAAGAGACCCAGTACTTC
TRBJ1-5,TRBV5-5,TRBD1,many,CASSPGTVDQPQHF,TGTGCCAGCAGCCCAGGGACAGTGGACCAGCCCCAGCATTTT
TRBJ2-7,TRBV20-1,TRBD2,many,CSAGLAGDEQYF,TGCAGTGCTGGACTAGCGGGGGACGAGCAGTACTTC
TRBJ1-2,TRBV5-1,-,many,CASSLAFSGYGYTF,TGCGCCAGCAGCTTGGCCTTTAGCGGTTATGGCTACACCTTC
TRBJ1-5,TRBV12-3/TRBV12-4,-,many,CASSLEGPLQHF,TGTGCCAGCAGTTTGGAGGGACCGCTCCAGCATTTT
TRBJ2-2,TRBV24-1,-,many,CATSDQKPGRRNTGELFF,TGTGCCACCAGTGATCAAAAACCGGGACGGAGGAACACCGGGGAGCTGTTTTTT
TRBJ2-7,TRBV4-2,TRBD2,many,CASSQDPASGIISYEQYF,TGTGCCAGCAGCCAAGACCCGGCTAGCGGGATTATCTCCTACGAGCAGTACTTC
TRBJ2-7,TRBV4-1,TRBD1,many,CASSQDPPDRGNYEQYF,TGCGCCAGCAGCCAAGATCCACCGGACAGGGGGAACTACGAGCAGTACTTC
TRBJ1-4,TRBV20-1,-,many,CSATQDNEKLFF,TGCAGTGCTACCCAGGATAATGAAAAACTGTTTTTT
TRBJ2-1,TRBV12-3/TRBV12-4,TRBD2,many,CASSLTGGGYNEQFF,TGTGCCAGCAGTCTCACGGGGGGGGGGTACAATGAGCAGTTCTTC
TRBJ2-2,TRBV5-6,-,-,CASSERGRYTGELFF,TGTGCCAGCAGCGAACGCGGTCGGTACACCGGGGAGCTGTTTTTT
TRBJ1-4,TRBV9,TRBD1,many,CASSVTGRNLNEKLFF,TGTGCCAGCAGCGTGACAGGGAGGAACCTCAATGAAAAACTGTTTTTT
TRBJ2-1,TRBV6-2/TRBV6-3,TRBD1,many,CASSYLGQYNEQFF,TGTGCCAGCAGTTACTTGGGACAGTACAATGAGCAGTTCTTC
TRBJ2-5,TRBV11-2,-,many,CASIHRGGRETQYF,TGTGCCAGCATTCACAGAGGTGGCAGAGAGACCCAGTACTTC
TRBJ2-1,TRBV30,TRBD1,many,CARDRVTYNEQFF,TGTGCCAGGGACAGGGTAACCTACAATGAGCAGTTCTTC
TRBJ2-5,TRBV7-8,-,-,CASSLAWGTQETQYF,TGTGCCAGCAGCTTAGCATGGGGTACTCAAGAGACCCAGTACTTC
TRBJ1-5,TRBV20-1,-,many,CSASTGNSNQPQHF,TGCAGTGCTTCGACAGGAAATAGCAATCAGCCCCAGCATTTT
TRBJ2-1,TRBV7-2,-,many,CASSFEWREQFF,TGTGCCAGCAGCTTTGAGTGGCGGGAGCAGTTCTTC
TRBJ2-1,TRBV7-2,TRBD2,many,CASSRQAGGMSGEQFF,TGTGCCAGCAGCAGACAAGCGGGGGGGATGTCTGGGGAGCAGTTCTTC
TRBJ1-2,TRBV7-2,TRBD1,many,CASSLGGGLDGYTF,TGTGCCAGCAGCTTAGGAGGGGGCTTGGATGGCTACACCTTC
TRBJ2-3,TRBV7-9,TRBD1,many,CASSPTGGADTQYF,TGTGCCAGCAGTCCGACAGGGGGCGCAGATACGCAGTATTTT
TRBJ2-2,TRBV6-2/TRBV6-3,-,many,CASSYVGLMTGELFF,TGTGCCAGCAGTTACGTGGGACTGATGACCGGGGAGCTGTTTTTT
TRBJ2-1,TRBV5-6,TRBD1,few,CASSSPGQGYNEQFF,TGTGCCAGCAGCTCCCCGGGACAGGGCTACAATGAGCAGTTCTTC
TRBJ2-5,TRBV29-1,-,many,CSVEDLQGEETQYF,TGCAGCGTTGAAGATCTACAGGGAGAGGAGACCCAGTACTTC
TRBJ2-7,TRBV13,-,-,CASSPTPGGARQYF,TGTGCCAGCAGCCCCACCCCCGGGGGCGCAAGGCAGTACTTC
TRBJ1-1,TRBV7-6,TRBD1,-,CASSLGQGEAMNTEAFF,TGTGCCAGCAGCTTAGGCCAGGGGGAGGCGATGAACACTGAAGCTTTCTTT
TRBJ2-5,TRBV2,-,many,CASSEWGSQETQYF,TGTGCCAGCAGTGAATGGGGCAGCCAAGAGACCCAGTACTTC
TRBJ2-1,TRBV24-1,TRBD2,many,CATRSLGTSGDRNEQFF,TGTGCCACCAGGTCACTGGGGACTAGCGGGGATCGGAATGAGCAGTTCTTC
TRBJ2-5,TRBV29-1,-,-,CSWGRYQETQYF,TGCAGCTGGGGACGGTACCAAGAGACCCAGTACTTC
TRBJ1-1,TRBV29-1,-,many,CSVDRNTEAFF,TGCAGCGTCGACAGGAACACTGAAGCTTTCTTT
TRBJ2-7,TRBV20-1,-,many,CSARDGARVLGYEQYF,TGCAGTGCTAGAGATGGGGCGCGGGTTCTGGGCTACGAGCAGTACTTC